This record covers a single T cell receptor beta chain. Self-reported history from a screening survey and questionnaire set each donor's cohort. The germline V gene encodes CDR1 SGHNT and CDR2 YENEEA. The CDR3 totals 15 residues. The ends lost 5 bases at V and 3 bases at J; junction bases unmatched: 4. These data originate in a study of blood T cell repertoires in COVID-19. Across the study: The United States, Italy and Spain supplied acute and convalescent COVID-19 samples.

Sequenced by immunoSEQ multiplex PCR; TCRdb stores in-frame clones only, minus some. The sample includes 200,000 to 300,000 clones, approximately 89% of them seen just once. The material sequenced was PBMCs or T cells enriched from blood (not recorded which). The sequence derives from a woman in her thirties or forties with acute COVID-19. J is TRBJ2-1 and V is TRBV11-3, with TRBD2 identical over 10 bases. CDR3 bases: TGTGCCAGCAGCGGGCCTAGCGGGAGCTACAATGAGCAGTTCTTC. Translating gives CASSGPSGSYNEQFF.